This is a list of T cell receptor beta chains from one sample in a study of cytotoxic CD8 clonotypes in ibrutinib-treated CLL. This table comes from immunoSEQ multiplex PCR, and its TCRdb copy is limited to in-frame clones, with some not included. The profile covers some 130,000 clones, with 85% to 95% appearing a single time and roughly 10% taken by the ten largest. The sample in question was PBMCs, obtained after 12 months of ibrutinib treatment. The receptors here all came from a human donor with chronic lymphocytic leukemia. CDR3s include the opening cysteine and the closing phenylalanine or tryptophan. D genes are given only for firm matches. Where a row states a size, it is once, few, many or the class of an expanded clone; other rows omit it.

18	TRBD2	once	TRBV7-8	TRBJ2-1	TGTGCCAGCAGCTTAGACTTAAGGGGGGGGACTAGTCGGAATGAGCAGTTCTTC	CASSLDLRGGTSRNEQFF
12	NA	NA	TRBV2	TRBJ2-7	TGTGCCAGCTCGCCGATATCCTACGAGCAGTACTTC	CASSPISYEQYF
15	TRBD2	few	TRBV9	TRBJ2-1	TGTGCCAGCAGCGTCAGCGGGGGTGCGGGCAATGAGCAGTTCTTC	CASSVSGGAGNEQFF
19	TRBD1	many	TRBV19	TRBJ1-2	TGTGCCAGTAGTCGGGGACAGGGTATATCGTGGCTTATGGAGAACGGCTACACCTTC	CASSRGQGISWLMENGYTF
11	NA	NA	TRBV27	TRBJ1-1	TGTGCCAGCAGGAGGAACACTGAAGCTTTCTTT	CASRRNTEAFF
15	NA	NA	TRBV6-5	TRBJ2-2	TGTGCCAGCAGTTACTCGAGTGTGAACACCGGGGAGCTGTTTTTT	CASSYSSVNTGELFF
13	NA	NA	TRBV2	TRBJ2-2	TGTGCCAGCAGGGGTGAGGGGTCCGGGGAGCTGTTTTTT	CASRGEGSGELFF
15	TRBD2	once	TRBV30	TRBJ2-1	TGTGCCTGGACCCCAGGACTAGCGGGAGTAGATGAGCAGTTCTTC	CAWTPGLAGVDEQFF
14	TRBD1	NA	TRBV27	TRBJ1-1	TGTGCCAGCAGTCGTGGACAGGCGGGCACTGAAGCTTTCTTT	CASSRGQAGTEAFF
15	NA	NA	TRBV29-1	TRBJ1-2	TGCAGCGTTACACCCCGGGACTCACTATCCTATGGCTACACCTTC	CSVTPRDSLSYGYTF
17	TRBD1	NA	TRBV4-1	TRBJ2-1	TGCGCCAGCAGCCAAGGGACAGGGGGTACGGGCTACAATGAGCAGTTCTTC	CASSQGTGGTGYNEQFF
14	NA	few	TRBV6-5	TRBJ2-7	TGTGCCAGCAGTCACCGGACTGAGACGGGCGAGCAGTACTTC	CASSHRTETGEQYF
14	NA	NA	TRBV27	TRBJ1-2	TGTGCCAGCAGTTTGGGGGCGGGGGCGTTTGGCTACACCTTC	CASSLGAGAFGYTF
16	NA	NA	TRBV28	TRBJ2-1	TGTGCCAGCAGTTTACTTCTTCCCAGCACCTACAATGAGCAGTTCTTC	CASSLLLPSTYNEQFF
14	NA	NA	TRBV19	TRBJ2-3	TGTGCCAGTAGTCTTGGGGCAATCGGCGCTACGCAGTATTTT	CASSLGAIGATQYF
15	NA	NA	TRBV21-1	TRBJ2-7	TGTGCCAGCAGCAAAACCCCAGCGGGAGCGGTCGAGCAGTACTTC	CASSKTPAGAVEQYF
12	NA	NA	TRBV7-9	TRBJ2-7	TGTGCCAGCAGCAGAGCAGGGGACGAGCAGTACTTC	CASSRAGDEQYF
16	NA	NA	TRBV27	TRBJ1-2	TGTGCCAGCAGTTTATCATGGTTCGGGGCCCCCTATGGCTACACCTTC	CASSLSWFGAPYGYTF
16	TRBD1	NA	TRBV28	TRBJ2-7	TGTGCCAGCAGCAGCAGAACCGGGACAGGCTCCTACGAGCAGTACTTC	CASSSRTGTGSYEQYF
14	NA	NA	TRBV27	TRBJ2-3	TGTGCCAGCAGCTTCATAGCGGTCACAGATACGCAGTATTTT	CASSFIAVTDTQYF